Below are 28 T cell receptor beta chains sequenced from a single sample in a study of blood T cell repertoires in COVID-19 (dated by TCRdb to 2019 to 2021). Library method: the immunoSEQ multiplex PCR assay. In TCRdb, the immuneACCESS table is reduced to in-frame sequences with V and J assigned. These tables do not hold every clone; where another copy was compared, an unresolved V gene accounts for under half, and the others remain unexplained. This sample comprises about 280,000 clones, 85% of them detected only once. The ten largest account for around 2.5% of the sample. The sequencing input was PBMCs or T cells enriched from blood (not recorded which). Source of these receptors: a woman aged 45 to 65 who had recovered from COVID-19.

The chain has TRBV20-1 and TRBJ2-2; 7 positions agree with TRBD1. The J segment lost 0 bases and the V segment lost 3 bases, leaving 7 bases of the junction unmatched. This CDR3 spans 16 amino acids. The germline CDR1 and CDR2 sequences are DFQATT and SNEGSKA (reference sequence). CDR3 in DNA: TGCAGTGCTAGTAAAAGACAGGGAACGAACACCGGGGAGCTGTTTTTT. It translates to CSASKRQGTNTGELFF.

In DNA form, the CDR3 reads TGTGCCAGCAGTGGTCAACCAGGGGGCCGTCCCACCATATATTTT. Translation: CASSGQPGGRPTIYF. The chain employs TRBV2 and TRBJ1-3; 8 bases match TRBD1. The V gene's germline CDR1 is SNHLY and CDR2 FYNNEI. This CDR3 comprises 15 residues. Trimming took 4 bases from V and 9 from J; bases not matched to a gene: 11.

The J gene is TRBJ1-6, the V gene TRBV7-8; a possible D gene is TRBD1 (6 bases). Germline loops: CDR1 SGHVS, CDR2 FQNEAQ. CDR3 size: 14 residues. Between the trimmed V and J ends, which lost 7 bases and 8 bases, there was a span of 15 bases. The CDR3, as DNA: TGTGCCAGCACCTGGGGGACAAGGGATTCACCCCTCCACTTT. It is translated as CASTWGTRDSPLHF.

This clone was counted between two and nine times. The rearrangement links TRBV7-9 to TRBJ1-1; no clear D gene. Germline values: CDR1 SEHNR, CDR2 FQNEAQ (reference sequence). The CDR3 is 12 amino acids. Trimming pared 2 bases from V and 4 bases from J, leaving 5 bases between. The CDR3 bases are TGTGCCAGCAGCTTACAGGCCACTGAAGCTTTCTTT. Translation gives CASSLQATEAFF.

Concerning this clone itself: This same CDR3 is encoded by further DNA sequences in the sample. V and J are TRBV27 and TRBJ2-2; D is possibly TRBD2 (5 bases). Germline V gene sequence: CDR1 MNHEY, CDR2 SMNVEV (reference sequence). The CDR3 consists of 13 residues. V lost 5 bases and J lost 5, with 9 bases in between. CDR3 DNA: TGTGCCAGCAGTCCAAGGGAGACCGGGGAGCTGTTTTTT. Its translation is CASSPRETGELFF.

This chain joins TRBV5-1 and TRBJ2-3; 7 positions match TRBD2. CDR3 length equals 15 residues. Germline V gene data show CDR1 as SGHRS and CDR2 as YFSETQ. V lost 2 bases to trimming and J lost 0 bases; unmatched junction nucleotides: 3. Here the CDR3 reads CASSLRGRSTDTQYF. DNA of the CDR3: TGCGCCAGCAGCTTACGCGGGAGAAGCACAGATACGCAGTATTTT.

The chain links TRBV10-2 to TRBJ2-3; 9 bases map to TRBD2. The germline V gene encodes CDR1 WSHSY and CDR2 SAAADI. V lost 0 bases, J lost 5 bases, and 6 bases stayed unmatched. CDR3 length: 16 amino acids. The CDR3 coding sequence is TGCGCCAGCAGTGAGTCCGGAGCGGGGGGAGGAGATACGCAGTATTTT. Its protein product is CASSESGAGGGDTQYF.

The V and J genes are TRBV4-3 and TRBJ2-4, with a possible D match to TRBD2 (6 bases). This CDR3 has 16 residues. V was pared by 4 bases and J by 0 bases, with 13 bases between. CDR1 is LGHNA and CDR2 is YSLEER in the germline V gene. CDR3 sequence (DNA): TGCGCCAGCAGCCCGGCCCGCGGGATAGCCAAAAACATTCAGTACTTC. Its translation is CASSPARGIAKNIQYF.

Comment on this clone: Other nucleotide sequences from this sample produce the same CDR3. V usage is TRBV30 and J usage is TRBJ1-5; 8 nucleotides match TRBD1. V lost 3 bases, J lost 7 bases, and 11 bases stayed unmatched. Germline V gene sequence: CDR1 GTSNPN, CDR2 SVGIG (reference sequence). The CDR3 runs to 15 residues. CDR3 loop: CAWRPTGGRDQPQHF. DNA of the CDR3: TGTGCCTGGAGACCAACAGGGGGACGGGACCAGCCCCAGCATTTT. Combining the CDR3 with reference TRBV30 and TRBJ1-5 gives the whole variable domain SQTIHQWPATLVQPVGSPLSLECTVEGTSNPNLYWYRQAAGRGLQLLFYSVGIGQISSEVPQNLSASRPQDRQFILSSKKLLLSDSGFYLCAWRPTGGRDQPQHFGDGTRLSIL.

Only one count was recorded for this clone. The chain links TRBV6-1 to TRBJ1-4, with D perhaps TRBD1 (6 bases). Germline V gene data show CDR1 as MNHNS and CDR2 as SASEGT. CDR3 length: 15 amino acids. With 0 bases removed from V and 8 bases from J, the gap between germline ends came to 13 bases. The CDR3 reads CASSEAQGLREKLFF. In DNA form, the CDR3 reads TGTGCCAGCAGTGAAGCGCAGGGGCTTCGGGAAAAACTGTTTTTT.

The chain couples TRBV7-2 to TRBJ2-7; 11 bases are a match to TRBD2. This CDR3 has 14 amino acids. The V segment lost 6 bases and the J segment 7 bases; nucleotides outside the gene matches: 8. From germline, CDR1 is SGHTA and CDR2 FQGNSA. The CDR3 loop reads CASRIAGGGLEQYF. CDR3 DNA: TGTGCCAGCAGAATAGCGGGGGGGGGCCTAGAGCAGTACTTC.

The chain carries TRBV18 and TRBJ2-3; 7 bases agree with TRBD1. V was pared by 6 bases and J by 5 bases, with 8 bases of the junction left unmatched. The germline CDR1 and CDR2 sequences are KGHSH and LQKENI. This CDR3 is built from 14 residues. CDR3: CASSPTGYGDTQYF. The CDR3 region has the DNA TGTGCCAGCTCCCCGACAGGGTATGGAGATACGCAGTATTTT.

Regarding this clone: A much larger clone differs from this one at a single base, so this may be a read error. The gene calls are TRBV5-4 and TRBJ2-5, with D maybe TRBD1 (7 bases). CDR1 and CDR2 from the germline V gene are SGHNT and YYREEE (reference sequence). Trimming removed 2 bases at V and 1 base at J, with 9 bases between. The CDR3 sequence is 14 residues long. The chain's CDR3 is CASSFQGGQETQYF. CDR3 DNA sequence: TGTGCCAGCAGCTTTCAGGGGGGCCAAGAGACCCAGTACTTC.

This clone was picked up one time. As DNA, the CDR3 is TGCGCCAGCAGTGAGTCAGGGGGCCTCGAGCAGTACTTC. Translation: CASSESGGLEQYF. The genes are TRBV10-1 and TRBJ2-7, with 7 positions matching TRBD1. Trimming removed 0 bases from V and 6 bases from J; junction bases left unmatched: 2. This CDR3 contains 13 residues. Germline loops: CDR1 WNHNN, CDR2 SYGVQD (reference sequence).

The chain uses TRBV7-2 and TRBJ1-5; D is unresolved. Germline V gene lookup returns CDR1 SGHTA and CDR2 FQGNSA. CDR3 length: 15 amino acids. The ends were cut back, 1 base at V and 2 bases at J, with 9 bases in the middle. CDR3 residues: CASSLDYLGNQPQHF. DNA of the CDR3: TGTGCCAGCAGCTTAGACTACTTGGGCAATCAGCCCCAGCATTTT.

This clone was found once. V is TRBV19 and J is TRBJ1-2; 7 bases map to TRBD1. The CDR3 runs to 12 residues. Trimming at V came to 5 bases and at J to 8 bases, leaving 5 bases not matched to a gene. Per germline, CDR1 LNHDA and CDR2 SQIVND (reference sequence). The CDR3 here is CASSLGQVGYTF. For the CDR3, the DNA is TGTGCCAGTAGTCTCGGACAGGTCGGCTACACCTTC.

V is TRBV28 and J is TRBJ1-1; D gene ambiguous. Germline V gene data show CDR1 as MDHEN and CDR2 as SYDVKM. This CDR3 has 14 amino acids. V was cut by 5 bases and J by 3 bases, with 13 bases left in between. This CDR3 is CASSEGLGYTEAFF. Written as DNA, the CDR3 is TGTGCCAGCAGTGAGGGTCTTGGGTACACTGAAGCTTTCTTT.

This rearrangement joins TRBV10-3 to TRBJ1-1; perhaps TRBD1 as D (6 bases). Trimming took off 4 bases at V and 0 bases at J, with 9 bases between the two ends. CDR1 and CDR2 from the germline V gene are ENHRY and SYGVKD. CDR3 length equals 14 residues. CDR3 in amino acids: CAISVGQLNTEAFF. In DNA, the CDR3 is TGTGCCATCAGTGTTGGACAGCTGAACACTGAAGCTTTCTTT.

The chain joins TRBV18 to TRBJ1-1, with 7 nucleotides matching TRBD1. Losses at the gene ends were 3 bases for V and 8 bases for J; bases not matched to a gene: 9. Germline assignment: CDR1 KGHSH and CDR2 LQKENI. The CDR3 has 14 residues. The chain's CDR3 is CASSPTTGAVEAFF. The CDR3 nucleotides are TGTGCCAGCTCACCGACCACAGGGGCTGTGGAAGCTTTCTTT.

This chain uses TRBV7-9 with TRBJ2-3, with TRBD2 identical over 7 bases. Germline assignment: CDR1 SEHNR and CDR2 FQNEAQ (reference sequence). The junction had 2 bases not matched to a gene; V was cut back by 2 bases and J by 0 bases. The CDR3 runs 15 residues. DNA of the CDR3: TGTGCCAGCAGCTTACGGGGAGGGAGCACAGATACGCAGTATTTT. It translates to CASSLRGGSTDTQYF.

This rearrangement joins TRBV30 to TRBJ1-1; D not certain. V was cut by 4 bases and J by 4 bases, with 19 bases left in between. In germline, CDR1 is GTSNPN, CDR2 SVGIG (reference sequence). The CDR3 loop spans 15 amino acids. CDR3 region: CAWTMDSITGTEAFF. The DNA for the CDR3 is TGTGCCTGGACTATGGATTCTATAACGGGCACTGAAGCTTTCTTT.

V is TRBV7-8 and J is TRBJ2-1; a possible D gene is TRBD2 (6 bases). V was pared by 5 bases and J by 4 bases, with 9 bases between. CDR1 is SGHVS and CDR2 is FQNEAQ in the germline V gene. The CDR3 is made up of 13 amino acids. This CDR3 is CASSRTKYNEQFF. The CDR3 region has the DNA TGTGCCAGCAGCCGGACTAAATACAATGAGCAGTTCTTC.

This sequence joins TRBV3-1 (or the pseudogene TRBV3-2) and TRBJ2-1; 10 positions match TRBD2. Per the germline V gene, CDR1 is LGHDT and CDR2 is YNNKEL (reference sequence). The junction had 3 bases not matched to a gene; V was cut back by 9 bases and J by 7 bases. This CDR3 spans 12 amino acids. CDR3 protein: CASGLAENEQFF. CDR3 DNA: TGTGCCAGTGGACTAGCGGAGAATGAGCAGTTCTTC.

The chain combines TRBV5-4 with TRBJ1-3; possible D gene TRBD1, 5 bases. The CDR3 spans 14 residues. Germline lookup yields CDR1 SGHNT and CDR2 YYREEE (reference sequence). Trimming pared 0 bases from V and 4 bases from J, leaving 8 bases between. Written as DNA, the CDR3 is TGTGCCAGCAGCTTGGCAGGGAACGGAAACACCATATATTTT. Translating it yields CASSLAGNGNTIYF.

The chain recombines TRBV30 with TRBJ2-7; TRBD2 matches 10 bases. Germline V gives CDR1 GTSNPN, CDR2 SVGIG (reference sequence). This CDR3 is 15 amino acids long. The V and J ends lost 2 bases and 1 base, in that order; junction bases with no gene match: 5. The CDR3 DNA follows: TGTGCCTGGAGTCCCCGGACTAGCGGTTCCTACGAGCAGTACTTC. This codes for CAWSPRTSGSYEQYF.

This chain connects TRBV28 to TRBJ1-2; D possibly corresponds to TRBD1 (6 bases). Looked up from germline, CDR1 is MDHEN and CDR2 is SYDVKM. The CDR3 spans 13 residues. V was pared by 5 bases and J by 4 bases, with 11 bases between. The CDR3 region is CASSQTGPYGYTF. CDR3 DNA sequence: TGTGCCAGCAGTCAGACAGGACCCTATGGCTACACCTTC.

The rearrangement uses TRBV11-2 and TRBJ1-1; tentatively, D is TRBD1 (6 bases). CDR3 length: 15 amino acids. Between the trimmed V and J ends, which lost 2 bases and 6 bases, there was a span of 16 bases. CDR1 is SGHAT, CDR2 FQNNGV, per germline. This CDR3 is CASSLQGTLGSEAFF. The CDR3 region has the DNA TGTGCCAGCAGCTTACAGGGGACCTTGGGCTCTGAAGCTTTCTTT.

V usage is TRBV29-1 and J usage is TRBJ2-3; no clear D. Germline CDR1 SQVTM, CDR2 ANQGSEA. CDR3 length: 12 amino acids. V dropped 4 bases and J dropped 2 bases, with 7 bases sitting between them. CDR3 protein: CSVASPTDTQYF. DNA of the CDR3: TGCAGCGTTGCGTCCCCCACAGATACGCAGTATTTT.